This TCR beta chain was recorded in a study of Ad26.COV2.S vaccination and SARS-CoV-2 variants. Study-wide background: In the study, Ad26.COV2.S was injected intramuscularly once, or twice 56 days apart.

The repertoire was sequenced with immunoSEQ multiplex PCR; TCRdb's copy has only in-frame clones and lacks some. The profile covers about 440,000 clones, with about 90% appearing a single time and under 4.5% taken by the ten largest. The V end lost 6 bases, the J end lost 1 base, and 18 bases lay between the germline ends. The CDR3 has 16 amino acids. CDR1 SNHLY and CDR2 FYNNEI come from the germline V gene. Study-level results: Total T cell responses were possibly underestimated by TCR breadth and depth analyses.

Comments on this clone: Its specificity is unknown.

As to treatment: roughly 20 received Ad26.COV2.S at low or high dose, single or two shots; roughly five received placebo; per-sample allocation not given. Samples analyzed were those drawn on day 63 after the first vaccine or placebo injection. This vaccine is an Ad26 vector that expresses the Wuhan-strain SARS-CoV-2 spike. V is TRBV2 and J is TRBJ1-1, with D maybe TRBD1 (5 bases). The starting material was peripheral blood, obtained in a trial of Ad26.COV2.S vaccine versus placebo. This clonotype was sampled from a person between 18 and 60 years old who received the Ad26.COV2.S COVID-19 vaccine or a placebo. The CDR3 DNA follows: TGTGCCAGCAGGGAGGGGTCCAGGGCGAGGAACACTGAAGCTTTCTTT. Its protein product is CASREGSRARNTEAFF.